A selection of T cell receptor beta chains follows, all from one sample in a study of T cell changes during pregnancy in multiple sclerosis. Data came from immunoSEQ multiplex PCR; TCRdb stores just in-frame clones and leaves some out. The sample has more than 55,000 clones, 89% seen once. Sequences were derived from peripheral blood, sampled after pregnancy. Receptors were obtained from a female donor with multiple sclerosis, enrolled in a pregnancy study. The CDR3 runs from the conserved cysteine through the conserved F or W. Fields, in order: J gene, D gene, V gene, clone size, CDR3 protein, CDR3 DNA. The D gene is left open where the match is weak. Some rows mark clone size as missing; the rest say once, few, many or name a class of expanded clone.

TRBJ1-4,NA,TRBV4-1,NA,CASSPPPEQLFF,TGCGCCAGCAGCCCCCCTCCGGAGCAACTGTTTTTT
TRBJ2-2,TRBD2,TRBV6-4,NA,CASSDSAGGNTGELFF,TGTGCCAGCAGTGACTCAGCGGGGGGGAACACCGGGGAGCTGTTTTTT
TRBJ2-1,NA,TRBV10-3,NA,CAISQARSYNEQFF,TGTGCCATCAGTCAGGCCCGTTCCTACAATGAGCAGTTCTTC
TRBJ2-1,TRBD2,TRBV9,NA,CASSSGTNQHNEQFF,TGTGCCAGCAGCTCCGGGACTAACCAACATAATGAGCAGTTCTTC
TRBJ1-5,NA,TRBV10-3,NA,CAISDGSNQPQHF,TGTGCCATCAGTGACGGTAGCAATCAGCCCCAGCATTTT
TRBJ1-1,NA,TRBV6-4,NA,CASSDREDTEAFF,TGTGCCAGCAGTGACAGGGAGGACACTGAAGCTTTCTTT
TRBJ2-7,NA,TRBV14,NA,CASSQDGYEQYF,TGTGCCAGCAGCCAAGACGGCTACGAGCAGTACTTC
TRBJ2-3,NA,TRBV5-4,NA,CASSLAGDRTDTQYF,TGTGCCAGCAGCTTGGCGGGGGACCGCACAGATACGCAGTATTTT
TRBJ2-1,TRBD2,TRBV7-3,NA,CASSARGLAHNEQFF,TGTGCCAGCAGCGCGAGAGGACTAGCGCACAATGAGCAGTTCTTC
TRBJ1-2,TRBD1,TRBV7-2,NA,CASSLTGVNYGYTF,TGTGCCAGCAGCTTGACAGGGGTTAACTATGGCTACACCTTC
TRBJ2-7,NA,TRBV4-3,NA,CASSQDAVLPREQYF,TGCGCCAGCAGCCAAGACGCCGTGCTTCCCAGGGAGCAGTACTTC
TRBJ1-1,TRBD1,TRBV29-1,NA,CSVTGGKHVTEAFF,TGCAGCGTGACAGGGGGAAAACACGTCACTGAAGCTTTCTTT
TRBJ2-7,NA,TRBV5-1,NA,CASSLFSSYEQYF,TGCGCCAGCAGCTTGTTTAGCTCCTACGAGCAGTACTTC
TRBJ1-1,NA,TRBV23-1,NA,CASSQSRTEAFF,TGCGCCAGCAGTCAATCGCGTACTGAAGCTTTCTTT
TRBJ1-1,TRBD1,TRBV18,NA,CASSPNAEQGAEAFF,TGTGCCAGCTCACCCAACGCAGAACAGGGGGCTGAAGCTTTCTTT
TRBJ2-1,NA,TRBV2,once,CASSRTRSSYNEQFF,TGTGCCAGCAGTCGGACTCGCAGCTCCTACAATGAGCAGTTCTTC
TRBJ1-1,NA,TRBV4-1,NA,CASSQDPHRALKGTEAFF,TGCGCCAGCAGCCAAGATCCCCACAGGGCCCTTAAGGGAACTGAAGCTTTCTTT
TRBJ2-7,TRBD2,TRBV7-9,NA,CATEQVAGGQEQYF,TGTGCCACCGAGCAGGTAGCGGGGGGGCAAGAGCAGTACTTC
TRBJ2-7,TRBD1,TRBV9,NA,CASSVLPRDRGLSYEQYF,TGTGCCAGCAGCGTTCTTCCGAGGGACAGGGGGCTATCCTACGAGCAGTACTTC
TRBJ1-2,TRBD1,TRBV29-1,NA,CSVASTGRYGYTF,TGCAGCGTTGCATCGACAGGGCGCTATGGCTACACCTTC
TRBJ2-3,NA,TRBV5-5,NA,CASSPSADTQYF,TGTGCCAGCAGCCCCTCCGCAGATACGCAGTATTTT
TRBJ2-3,TRBD2,TRBV7-2,NA,CASSTQWAGGSTDTQYF,TGTGCCAGCAGCACACAATGGGCGGGGGGAAGCACAGATACGCAGTATTTT
TRBJ2-5,TRBD2,TRBV5-4,NA,CASSLGVSGGRRGETQYF,TGTGCCAGCAGCTTGGGGGTTAGCGGGGGCCGCCGGGGAGAGACCCAGTACTTC
TRBJ2-5,NA,TRBV20-1,NA,CSARYTETQYF,TGCAGTGCTAGATACACGGAGACCCAGTACTTC
TRBJ1-5,NA,TRBV6-1,NA,CALGGYNQPQHF,TGTGCCCTAGGAGGGTACAATCAGCCCCAGCATTTT
TRBJ2-2,NA,TRBV28,NA,CASSFQVPENTGELFF,TGTGCCAGCAGTTTTCAGGTTCCTGAGAACACCGGGGAGCTGTTTTTT
TRBJ1-5,NA,TRBV29-1,NA,CSVTSGTSNQPQHF,TGCAGCGTTACCTCGGGGACATCGAATCAGCCCCAGCATTTT
TRBJ2-6,NA,TRBV19,NA,CASSIVYLGGTGANVLTF,TGTGCCAGTAGTATAGTTTACTTAGGGGGAACTGGGGCCAACGTCCTGACTTTC
TRBJ1-4,NA,TRBV28,once,CASSPPSATNEKLFF,TGTGCCAGCAGTCCCCCGTCAGCAACTAATGAAAAACTGTTTTTT
TRBJ2-1,NA,TRBV7-2,NA,CASSRPLAGSYNEQFF,TGTGCCAGCAGCCGACCACTAGCTGGATCGTACAATGAGCAGTTCTTC
TRBJ2-7,TRBD1,TRBV9,NA,CASSAWDSSYEQYF,TGTGCCAGCAGCGCCTGGGACAGTTCCTACGAGCAGTACTTC
TRBJ2-7,NA,TRBV11-1,NA,CASSLGDNRRTYEQYF,TGTGCCAGCAGCTTAGGAGACAACCGTCGTACCTACGAGCAGTACTTC
TRBJ2-7,NA,TRBV29-1,NA,CSVFDPGTPTYEQYF,TGCAGCGTTTTTGACCCCGGGACTCCCACCTACGAGCAGTACTTC
TRBJ2-6,NA,TRBV6-1,NA,CASSGTAETARSGVLTF,TGTGCCAGCAGTGGGACCGCGGAGACAGCGCGTTCTGGCGTCCTGACTTTC
TRBJ1-2,TRBD1,TRBV18,once,CASSPITGVKGYTF,TGTGCCAGCTCACCAATCACAGGGGTTAAAGGCTACACCTTC
TRBJ2-1,NA,TRBV19,NA,CASSMEGHEQFF,TGTGCCAGTAGTATGGAGGGGCATGAGCAGTTCTTC
TRBJ1-5,NA,TRBV28,NA,CASSSPVGANSNQPQHF,TGTGCCAGCAGTTCTCCTGTAGGGGCAAATAGCAATCAGCCCCAGCATTTT
TRBJ1-4,TRBD1,TRBV2,NA,CASSDPGQGHEKLFF,TGTGCCAGCAGCGACCCGGGACAGGGCCACGAAAAACTGTTTTTT
TRBJ2-7,TRBD1,TRBV5-5,NA,CASSLVWGGQGAIYEQYF,TGTGCCAGCAGCTTGGTCTGGGGCGGGCAGGGGGCGATCTACGAGCAGTACTTC
TRBJ2-1,NA,TRBV7-9,few,CASSLAGARNEQFF,TGTGCCAGCAGCTTAGCGGGGGCGCGTAATGAGCAGTTCTTC
TRBJ2-5,TRBD2,TRBV7-2,NA,CASSPNSGGAANF,TGTGCCAGCAGCCCAAATAGCGGGGGGGCCGCGAACTTC
TRBJ2-1,TRBD2,TRBV19,NA,CASSIVASGGLYNEQFF,TGTGCCAGTAGTATTGTCGCTAGCGGGGGGCTTTACAATGAGCAGTTCTTC
TRBJ2-7,NA,TRBV6-5,NA,CASSYSGGHYEQYF,TGTGCCAGCAGTTACTCAGGAGGCCATTACGAGCAGTACTTC
TRBJ2-2,TRBD1,TRBV7-2,NA,CACAKDRGTGELFF,TGTGCCTGCGCGAAGGACAGGGGGACCGGGGAGCTGTTTTTT
TRBJ2-2,TRBD1,TRBV5-4,NA,CASSKREQGVTGELFF,TGTGCCAGCAGCAAACGGGAACAGGGGGTCACCGGGGAGCTGTTTTTT